The 29 T cell receptor beta chains below were found in one sample sequenced in a study of metastatic and nonmetastatic thyroid tumors. TCRdb reprocessed the PCR reads using MiXCR. The sample yields tens of thousands of clones, around 12% seen once. Thyroid surgery took place with no prior treatment in any patient. The sample was tumor tissue. The receptors were gathered from a female donor with papillary thyroid cancer or a benign thyroid nodule (not recorded which). Some clones in this sample may be carry-over from other donors' samples.

Note on this clone: One end of the junction fails to match germline, which may point to a read error. The chain uses TRBV11-1 and TRBJ2-1; 7 bases agree with TRBD2. This CDR3 spans 16 amino acids. Germline V gene lookup returns CDR1 SGHAT and CDR2 FQDESV (reference sequence). CDR3 amino acids: CAGSLGSLAAYNEQFF. DNA of the CDR3: TGTGCCGGCAGCTTAGGGTCTCTAGCGGCTTACAATGAGCAGTTCTTC. Drawing the rest from reference TRBV11-1 and TRBJ2-1, the complete variable domain is EAEVAQSPRYKITEKSQAVAFWCDPISGHATLYWYRQILGQGPELLVQFQDESVVDDSQLPKDRFSAERLKGVDSTLKIQPAELGDSAMYLCAGSLGSLAAYNEQFFGPGTRLTVL.

In this sample, this clone turned up a few times. The V call is TRBV19, the J call TRBJ1-4; the match to TRBD1 covers 8 bases. CDR1 and CDR2 (germline): LNHDA, SQIVND (reference sequence). The trim removed 3 bases at V and 13 bases at J, leaving 10 bases unmatched. The CDR3 sequence is 14 residues long. The CDR3 here is CASSIRQGAQRLFF. The CDR3 nucleotides are TGTGCCAGTAGTATCCGCCAGGGGGCTCAAAGACTGTTTTTT.

This clone was observed at least ten times. V gene TRBV20-1 combines with J gene TRBJ2-1, with unresolved D. V lost 0 bases, J lost 13 bases, and 10 bases lay in between. CDR3 size: 11 residues. CDR1 and CDR2 from the germline V gene are DFQATT and SNEGSKA (reference sequence). CDR3: CSARDALIQFF. CDR3 nucleotide sequence: TGCAGTGCTAGAGATGCACTTATACAGTTCTTC.

This clone was counted at least ten times. The chain recombines TRBV28 with TRBJ1-6; D is ambiguous. V was shortened by 8 bases and J by 10 bases, with 18 bases between the two germline ends. The length of the CDR3 is 14 residues. In germline, CDR1 is MDHEN, CDR2 SYDVKM. CDR3 coding DNA: TGTGCCAGCGGCCGGGGATTGGACTGGTCACCCCTCCACTTT. It is translated as CASGRGLDWSPLHF.

Remarks on this clone: With a much larger clone just one base away, this may be a read error. The chain links TRBV15 to TRBJ1-3; D unresolved. The germline V gene encodes CDR1 LNHNV and CDR2 YYDKDF (reference sequence). The CDR3 is 14 amino acids. The CDR3 DNA reads TGTTCCACCAGCGGTGTTAACTCTGGAAACACCATATATTTT. This codes for CSTSGVNSGNTIYF. Full variable domain (outside the CDR3, taken from reference TRBV15 and TRBJ1-3): DAMVIQNPRYQVTQFGKPVTLSCSQTLNHNVMYWYQQKSSQAPKLLFHYYDKDFNNEADTPDNFQSRRPNTSFCFLDIRSPGLGDTAMYLCSTSGVNSGNTIYFGEGSWLTVV.

At least ten counts were recorded for this clone. The chain links TRBV28 to TRBJ2-2; D not certain. The CDR3 runs to 15 residues. Trimming removed 6 bases at V and 6 bases at J, with 17 bases between. Germline CDR1 and CDR2: MDHEN and SYDVKM. The CDR3 coding sequence is TGTGCCAGCAGAGTTGTGTCCGGTATCGCCGGGGAGCTGTTTTTT. This sequence encodes CASRVVSGIAGELFF.

This clone is medium-sized within its sample. The rearrangement uses TRBV4-1 and TRBJ2-7; TRBD2 agrees at 8 bases. The CDR3 totals 15 residues. Germline CDR1 is MGHRA and CDR2 is YSYEKL. Germline trimming cut 5 bases from V and 0 bases from J; bases unmatched to any gene: 6. The CDR3 nucleotides read TGCGCCAGCAGCTCGCTAGCGGGTAGCTCCTACGAGCAGTACTTC. Translating gives CASSSLAGSSYEQYF.

This clone was seen only a few times. The chain employs TRBV9 and TRBJ1-2; no definite D call. The length of the CDR3 is 15 residues. Trimming removed 3 bases at V and 7 bases at J, with 19 bases between. Germline V lookup: CDR1 SGDLS, CDR2 YYNGEE. The CDR3 nucleotides read TGTGCCAGCAGCGCCCTGGCAGCAATACGAGGTGGCTACACCTTC. This gives the protein CASSALAAIRGGYTF.

This clone showed up just once. Possible read error: a much larger clone is one base away. The V and J genes are TRBV7-2 and TRBJ1-1; 9 bases align to TRBD1. Trimming removed 5 bases from V and 4 bases from J; junction bases left unmatched: 2. CDR1 is SGHTA, CDR2 FQGNSA, per germline. The CDR3 runs to 13 residues. The CDR3 nucleotides read TGTGCCAGCAGCAGGACAGGGGTCACTGAAGCTTTCTTT. Protein sequence: CASSRTGVTEAFF.

This clone was counted between two and nine times. The chain links TRBV29-1 to TRBJ2-7; the D is unclear. The CDR3 totals 11 residues. The V gene's germline CDR1 is SQVTM and CDR2 ANQGSEA. The germline V and J ends were trimmed by 3 bases and 5 bases, with 8 bases remaining between them. CDR3 nucleotide sequence: TGCAGCGTTGACCTCGGGCACGAGCAGTACTTC. Residues: CSVDLGHEQYF.

This clone was found many times. The V gene is TRBV9, the J gene TRBJ2-7; D gene ambiguous. Deletions cut 4 bases from V and 2 bases from J, with 16 bases between. This CDR3 region has 15 residues. The V gene's germline CDR1 is SGDLS and CDR2 YYNGEE. DNA for the CDR3: TGTGCCAGCAGCCTATCGCCGACCTCCCCCTACGAGCAGTACTTC. It yields the protein CASSLSPTSPYEQYF.

This clone showed up many times. The V gene is TRBV28, the J gene TRBJ2-3; possible D gene TRBD2, 5 bases. Trimming cost V 5 bases and J 0 bases, with 6 bases left between them. The germline V gene has CDR1 MDHEN and CDR2 SYDVKM. This CDR3 has 13 amino acids. CDR3 sequence: CASSEGSTDTQYF. CDR3 bases: TGTGCCAGCAGTGAGGGTAGCACAGATACGCAGTATTTT.

This clone occurred a few times. This may arise from a read error, as a much more abundant clone is one base away. The chain links TRBV20-1 to TRBJ1-2, with 7 bases identical to TRBD1. This CDR3 contains 13 residues. CDR1 and CDR2 (germline): DFQATT, SNEGSKA (reference sequence). DNA for the CDR3: TGCAGTGCTTTTGGACAGGCTAACTATGGCTACAACTTC. It specifies CSAFGQANYGYNF.

Ten or more counts support this clone. This chain connects TRBV29-1 to TRBJ1-1, with 7 bases that match TRBD1. V trimming: 6 bases; J trimming: 0 bases; junction bases outside the gene matches: 4. The CDR3 length is 13 residues. Germline lookup yields CDR1 SQVTM and CDR2 ANQGSEA. The CDR3 coding sequence is TGCAGCGTGCCTGACAGGGTGAACACTGAAGCTTTCTTT. This sequence encodes CSVPDRVNTEAFF.

This clone was observed many times. CDR3 sequence reads: CASSEALLSTGSETEAFF. CDR3 DNA sequence: TGTGCCAGCAGTGAAGCGCTCCTATCGACAGGGAGTGAAACTGAAGCTTTCTTT. This sequence joins TRBV2 and TRBJ1-1; 7 nucleotides line up with TRBD1. This CDR3 spans 18 amino acids. Germline-derived CDR1 and CDR2 are SNHLY and FYNNEI. The V gene end was trimmed by 0 bases and the J gene end by 5 bases; junction bases not matched to a gene: 15.

A note on this clone: Relative to the germline gene, one junction end is altered; a read error may explain this. The V call is TRBV5-1, the J call TRBJ2-7; a possible D gene is TRBD2 (5 bases). The germline V gene encodes CDR1 SGHRS and CDR2 YFSETQ. CDR3 length: 12 amino acids. For the CDR3, the DNA is TGCGCCAGCAGCTTCGATCCGAGGGAGCAGTATTTC. This translates into CASSFDPREQYF.

This clone was seen repeatedly, ten times or more. This chain uses TRBV6-1 with TRBJ1-1; 8 bases match TRBD1. Germline assignment: CDR1 MNHNS and CDR2 SASEGT. Trimming cost V 6 bases and J 4 bases; bases outside gene matches: 7. The CDR3 spans 14 residues. As DNA, the CDR3 is TGTGCCAGCAGCAGACAGGGGAGCAGCACTGAAGCTTTCTTT. Amino acids: CASSRQGSSTEAFF.

Many counts were recorded for this clone. The rearrangement links TRBV11-3 to TRBJ2-7; TRBD1 might be the D (6 bases). There are 12 residues in the CDR3. V gave up 3 bases and J gave up 10 bases, with 13 bases separating them. The V gene's germline CDR1 is SGHNT and CDR2 YENEEA. CDR3 nucleotides: TGTGCCAGCAGCTTTCTGGGACAACAACAGTACTTC. Residues: CASSFLGQQQYF.

In this sample, this clone turned up many times. The sample contains more than one DNA sequence encoding this CDR3. In nucleotides, the CDR3 is TGTGCCAGCAGTCTATTGGGCAGCGGGTACAATGAGCAGTTCTTC. Translating gives CASSLLGSGYNEQFF. V usage is TRBV28 and J usage is TRBJ2-1, with D maybe TRBD2 (6 bases). V shed 5 bases and J shed 4 bases, with 15 bases lying between them. The CDR3 loop spans 15 amino acids. CDR1 and CDR2 (germline): MDHEN, SYDVKM.

This clone was seen many times. This sequence joins TRBV3-1 and TRBJ2-7; D is unresolved. In germline, CDR1 is LGHDT, CDR2 YNNKEL (reference sequence). The germline V and J ends were trimmed by 1 base and 6 bases, with 10 bases remaining between them. CDR3 size: 13 residues. The CDR3 region is CASSQGWVLEQYF. The CDR3 DNA follows: TGTGCCAGCAGCCAAGGTTGGGTACTCGAGCAGTACTTC.

This clone was observed a handful of times. This may stem from a read error, because a much larger clone lies one nucleotide away. V and J are TRBV19 and TRBJ1-1; D may be TRBD1 (6 bases). The CDR3 has 15 amino acids. Germline V gene data show CDR1 as LNHDA and CDR2 as SQIVND (reference sequence). With 6 bases removed from V and 4 bases from J, the gap between germline ends came to 18 bases. This CDR3 is CASRSTGMTVTEAFF. In DNA, the CDR3 is TGTGCCAGTAGGTCGACAGGTATGACCGTCACTGAAGCTTTCTTT.

This clone was detected ten times or more. The genes are TRBV6-8 and TRBJ2-5; perhaps TRBD1 as D (6 bases). The CDR3 contains 15 residues. Germline-derived CDR1 and CDR2 are MNHGY and SAAAGT. The V gene lost 2 bases and the J gene lost 4 bases, with 14 bases spanning the gap. CDR3 in amino acids: CASSYGYRAGETQYF. The CDR3 DNA sequence: TGTGCCAGCAGTTACGGATACAGGGCCGGAGAGACCCAGTACTTC.

In regard to this clone: A much larger clone differs by one base, so this may be a read error. This sample includes further DNA sequences coding for the same CDR3. The chain employs TRBV28 and TRBJ2-2, with D possibly TRBD2 on 5 matching bases. There are 14 residues in the CDR3. Germline assignment: CDR1 MDHEN and CDR2 SYDVKM. The CDR3: CASSFRDNTGELFF. CDR3 bases: TGTGCCAGCAGTTTTCGCGATAACACCGGGGAGCTTTTTTTT.

In this sample, this clone turned up a few times. Just one base apart from a much larger clone, this may be a read error. Without the conserved terminal phenylalanine or tryptophan, this CDR3 likely stems from a read error. Written as DNA, the CDR3 is TGCGCCAGCTCTGACAGGCCCTCTGGAAACACCATATATCTT. Protein sequence: CASSDRPSGNTIYL. The gene calls are TRBV5-1 and TRBJ1-3; D possibly corresponds to TRBD1 (6 bases). This CDR3 region has 14 residues. The germline gives CDR1 SGHRS, CDR2 YFSETQ. V was pared by 7 bases and J by 0 bases, with 11 bases between.

Points on this clone: A much larger clone differs by one base, so this may be a read error. Other DNA variants within this sample encode the same CDR3. The chain combines TRBV30 with TRBJ2-7, with D hard to call. The CDR3 sequence is 12 residues long. The V gene's germline CDR1 is GTSNPN and CDR2 SVGIG (reference sequence). In DNA, the CDR3 is TGTGCCTGGGGTGTACGACCCAGCGAGCAGTACTTC. Encoded protein: CAWGVRPSEQYF.

The sample holds many counts of this clone. V is TRBV10-3 and J is TRBJ1-1; D might be TRBD1 (5 bases). V was shortened by 8 bases and J by 4 bases, with 17 bases between the two germline ends. Germline V gene lookup returns CDR1 ENHRY and CDR2 SYGVKD. The CDR3 has 14 residues. This CDR3 is CAIPGGGVGTEAFF. The CDR3 DNA reads TGTGCCATCCCGGGCGGGGGGGTAGGCACTGAAGCTTTCTTT.

Turning to this clone: A much larger clone lies one base from this, so it may be a read error. This rearrangement joins TRBV19 to TRBJ2-7; tentatively, D is TRBD2 (6 bases). The germline CDR1 and CDR2 sequences are LNHDA and SQIVND (reference sequence). The CDR3 runs to 11 residues. The CDR3 here is CSSSNGGEQYF. CDR3 nucleotide sequence: TGTTCCAGTAGTAACGGGGGCGAGCAGTACTTC.

The rearrangement joins TRBV7-2 to TRBJ2-1, with D hard to call. Per germline, CDR1 SGHTA and CDR2 FQGNSA. With 4 bases removed from V and 8 bases from J, the gap between germline ends came to 9 bases. The CDR3 is 12 amino acids. The CDR3, as DNA: TGTGCCAGCAGCTCCTTAGTATATGAGCAGTTCTTC. Translated: CASSSLVYEQFF.

This clone appeared a few times. A much larger clone lies one base from this, so it may be a read error. The chain joins TRBV6-5 to TRBJ2-3; D is undetermined. The germline V and J ends were trimmed by 4 bases and 7 bases, with 6 bases remaining between them. The CDR3 length is 11 residues. In germline, CDR1 is MNHEY, CDR2 SVGAGI. The DNA for the CDR3 is TGTGCCAGCAGTTTAGGGCATACGCAGTATTTT. The encoded protein is CASSLGHTQYF.